This TCR beta chain is drawn from a study of blood T cell repertoires in COVID-19 (dated by TCRdb to between 2020 and 2021). Describing the broader study: Samples covering the acute and convalescent phases of COVID-19 were provided by collaborators in the United States, Italy and Spain. The prospective study material was composed of cDNA or gDNA derived from T cells, B-cell-depleted T cells, or PBMCs. Subjects who had been exposed to COVID-19, were actively infected with it, or had recovered from it provided the deeply sampled blood TCRbeta repertoires that made up the dataset. The repertoires were released in a freely available public database meant as a resource for research on the immune response to SARS-CoV-2. The samples were drawn from two sources: the first 160 participants of the ongoing ImmuneRACE study, and fewer than 1,500 subjects contributed by 6 global collaborators. Sample metadata almost always included a de-identified subject ID, COVID-19 status, age in years and sex. Where available, HLA class I and class II types were obtained from metadata supplied by the sample provider rather than from assay-based typing.

The junction carries 12 bases between V and J, which are trimmed by 5 bases and 5 bases respectively. The germline V gene provides CDR1 MNHEY and CDR2 SVGAGI. The cysteine opens and the phenylalanine closes a CDR3 of 13 amino acids. The entry retains the CDR3 DNA only, 39 bases that are in frame from base 1. TCRbeta CDR3 regions were amplified from genomic DNA using the immunoSEQ Assay, a bias-controlled multiplex PCR. The authors' pipeline ran thus. Nucleated cell counts per sample were estimated from amplification of reference gene primers within the assay. To quantify the absolute abundance of each unique TCRbeta CDR3 rearrangement, sequence reads were collapsed and filtered. For each sample, productive Simpson clonality was calculated by taking the square root of Simpson's diversity index across productive rearrangements. TCRdb mirrors the immuneACCESS table, restricted to in-frame sequences. Some clones are absent from its copies; in checked studies, under half trace to an unresolved V gene, and the reason for the others is unknown. V and J calls and clone size follow that table, whereas D and trimming were derived from the DNA. The sample includes about 120,000 clones, with over 75% observed a single time. The ten largest make up about 5% of the sample.

Whole blood was collected in K2EDTA tubes by collaborating institutions according to the institutions' own protocols. For TCRbeta analysis, collaborators shipped samples in one of three forms: frozen whole blood, isolated PBMCs, or DNA extracted from either of those sample types. Beyond this particular receptor, the publication reports: The quantity of clinical and demographic metadata differed by source and by participant and was supplied without curation.

Comment on this clone: The clone's antigen remains unknown. Qualities for individual bases were not recorded, and no much larger clone is one base off.

This clonotype was sampled from a woman between 65 and 79 years old with acute or convalescent COVID-19. The V gene is TRBV6-5 and the J gene is TRBJ1-1, with an unclear D gene assignment. The sample was peripheral blood. The nucleotide sequence is TGTGCCAGCAGTCCCGGTCCATGGACTGAAGCTTTCTTT. This yields the protein CASSPGPWTEAFF.